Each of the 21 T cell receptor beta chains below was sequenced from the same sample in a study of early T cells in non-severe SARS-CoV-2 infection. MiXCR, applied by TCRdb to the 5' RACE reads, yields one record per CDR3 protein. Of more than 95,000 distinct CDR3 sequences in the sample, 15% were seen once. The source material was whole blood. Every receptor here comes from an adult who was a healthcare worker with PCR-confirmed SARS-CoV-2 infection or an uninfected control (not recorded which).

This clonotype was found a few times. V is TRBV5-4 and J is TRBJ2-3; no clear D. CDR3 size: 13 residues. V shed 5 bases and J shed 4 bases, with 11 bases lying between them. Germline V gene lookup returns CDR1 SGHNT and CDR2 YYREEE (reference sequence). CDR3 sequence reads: CASRERSADTQYF. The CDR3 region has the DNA TGTGCCAGCAGAGAGCGAAGCGCAGATACGCAGTATTTT.

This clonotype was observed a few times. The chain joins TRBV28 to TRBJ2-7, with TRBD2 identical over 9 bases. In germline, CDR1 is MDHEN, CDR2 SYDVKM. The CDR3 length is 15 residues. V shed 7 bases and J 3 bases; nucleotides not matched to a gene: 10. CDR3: CASTITGTSNYEQYF. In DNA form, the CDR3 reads TGTGCCAGCACCATCACCGGGACTAGCAACTACGAGCAGTACTTC.

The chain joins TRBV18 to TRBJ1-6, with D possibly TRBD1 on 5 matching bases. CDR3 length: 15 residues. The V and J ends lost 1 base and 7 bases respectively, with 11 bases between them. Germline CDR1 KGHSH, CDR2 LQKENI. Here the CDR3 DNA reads TGTGCCAGCTCACCACAGGGGTCTGAAAATTCACCCCTCCACTTT. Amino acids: CASSPQGSENSPLHF.

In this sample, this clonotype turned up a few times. This CDR3 reads CASSPLGGGTSSSTDTQYF. The DNA for the CDR3 is TGTGCCAGCAGTCCCCTAGGGGGGGGGACCTCAAGTAGCACAGATACGCAGTATTTT. The chain uses TRBV27 and TRBJ2-3; TRBD2 might be the D (7 bases). The V gene lost 5 bases and the J gene lost 0 bases, with 24 bases spanning the gap. The CDR3 spans 19 residues. The V gene's germline CDR1 is MNHEY and CDR2 SMNVEV (reference sequence).

The CDR3 DNA follows: TGTGCCAGCAGGGGGGGATACGGATCTCAAGAGACCCAGTACTTC. It translates to CASRGGYGSQETQYF. The chain is built from TRBV25-1 and TRBJ2-5, with a possible D match to TRBD2 (6 bases). Germline assignment: CDR1 MGHDK and CDR2 SYGVNS. Between the trimmed V and J ends, which lost 6 bases and 2 bases, there was a span of 16 bases. This CDR3 has 15 residues.

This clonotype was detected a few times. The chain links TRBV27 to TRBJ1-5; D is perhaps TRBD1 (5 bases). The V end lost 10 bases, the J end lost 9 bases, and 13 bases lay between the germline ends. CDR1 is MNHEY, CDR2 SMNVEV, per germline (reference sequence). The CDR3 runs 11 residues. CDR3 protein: CATLLGGPQHF. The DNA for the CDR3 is TGTGCCACTCTACTCGGGGGGCCCCAGCATTTT.

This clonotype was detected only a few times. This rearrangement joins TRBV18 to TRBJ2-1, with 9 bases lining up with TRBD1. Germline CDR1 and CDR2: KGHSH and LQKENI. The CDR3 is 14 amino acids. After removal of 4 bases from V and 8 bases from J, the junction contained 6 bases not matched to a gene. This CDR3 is CASSQLQGADEQFF. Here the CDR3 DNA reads TGTGCCAGCTCACAACTACAGGGGGCCGATGAGCAGTTCTTC.

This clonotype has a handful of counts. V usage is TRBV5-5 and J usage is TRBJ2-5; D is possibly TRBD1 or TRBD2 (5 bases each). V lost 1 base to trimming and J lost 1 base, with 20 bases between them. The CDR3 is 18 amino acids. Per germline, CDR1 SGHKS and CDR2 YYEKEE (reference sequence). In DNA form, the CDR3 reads TGTGCCAGCAGCTTGAATAATGGGGGTTCCGCCCTCCAAGAGACCCAGTACTTC. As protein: CASSLNNGGSALQETQYF.

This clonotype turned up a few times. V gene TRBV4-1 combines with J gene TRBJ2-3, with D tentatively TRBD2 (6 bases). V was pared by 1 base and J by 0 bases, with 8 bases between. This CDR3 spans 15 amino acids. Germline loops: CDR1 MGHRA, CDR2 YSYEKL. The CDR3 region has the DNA TGCGCCAGCAGCCAAGGTCGGGGGAGCACAGATACGCAGTATTTT. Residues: CASSQGRGSTDTQYF.

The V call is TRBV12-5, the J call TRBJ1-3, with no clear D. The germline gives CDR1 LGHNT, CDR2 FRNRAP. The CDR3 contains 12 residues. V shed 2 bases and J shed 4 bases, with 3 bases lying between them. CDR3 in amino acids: CASGLPGNTIYF. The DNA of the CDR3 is TGTGCTAGTGGTTTGCCGGGAAACACCATATATTTT.

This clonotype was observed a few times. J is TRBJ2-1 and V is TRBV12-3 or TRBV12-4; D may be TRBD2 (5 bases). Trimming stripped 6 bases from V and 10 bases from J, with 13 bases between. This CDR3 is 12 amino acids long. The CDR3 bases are TGTGCCAGCAGCCGTCAGCGGATCGAGCAGTTCTTC. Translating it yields CASSRQRIEQFF.

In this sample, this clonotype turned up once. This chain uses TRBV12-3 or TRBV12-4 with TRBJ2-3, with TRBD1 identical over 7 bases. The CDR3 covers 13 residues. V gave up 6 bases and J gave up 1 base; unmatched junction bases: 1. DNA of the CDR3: TGTGCCAGCAGAGACAGGGGCACAGATACGCAGTATTTT. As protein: CASRDRGTDTQYF.

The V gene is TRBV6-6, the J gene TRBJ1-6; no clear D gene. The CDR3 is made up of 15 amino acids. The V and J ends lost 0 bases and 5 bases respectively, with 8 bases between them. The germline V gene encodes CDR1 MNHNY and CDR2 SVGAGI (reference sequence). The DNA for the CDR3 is TGTGCCAGCAGTTACTCAACGGTACATAATTCACCCCTCCACTTT. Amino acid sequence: CASSYSTVHNSPLHF.

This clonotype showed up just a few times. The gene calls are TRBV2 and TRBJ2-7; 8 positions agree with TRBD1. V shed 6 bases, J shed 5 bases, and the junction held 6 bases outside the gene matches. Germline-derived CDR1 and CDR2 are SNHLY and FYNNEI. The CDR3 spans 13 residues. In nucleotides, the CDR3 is TGTGCCAGCAGCCGACAGGGGTTCGACGAGCAGTACTTC. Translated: CASSRQGFDEQYF. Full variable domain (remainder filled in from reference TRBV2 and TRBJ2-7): EPEVTQTPSHQVTQMGQEVILRCVPISNHLYFYWYRQILGQKVEFLVSFYNNEISEKSEIFDDQFSVERPDGSNFTLKIRSTKLEDSAMYFCASSRQGFDEQYFGPGTRLTVT.

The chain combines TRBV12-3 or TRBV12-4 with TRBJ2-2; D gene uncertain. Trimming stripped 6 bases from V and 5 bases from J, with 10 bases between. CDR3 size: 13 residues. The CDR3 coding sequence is TGTGCCAGCAGATACGGTGGGACCGGGGAGCTGTTTTTT. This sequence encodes CASRYGGTGELFF.

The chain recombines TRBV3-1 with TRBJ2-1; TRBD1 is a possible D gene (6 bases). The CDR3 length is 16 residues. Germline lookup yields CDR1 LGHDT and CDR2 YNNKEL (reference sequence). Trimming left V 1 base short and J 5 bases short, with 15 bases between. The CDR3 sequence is CASSQVWKGVNNEQFF. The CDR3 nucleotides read TGTGCCAGCAGCCAAGTGTGGAAGGGGGTAAACAATGAGCAGTTCTTC.

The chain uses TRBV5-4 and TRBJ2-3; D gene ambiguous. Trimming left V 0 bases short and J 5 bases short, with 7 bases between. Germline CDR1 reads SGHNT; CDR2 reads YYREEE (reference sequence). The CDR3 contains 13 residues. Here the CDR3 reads CASSLENIDTQYF. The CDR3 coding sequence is TGTGCCAGCAGCTTGGAAAACATAGATACGCAGTATTTT. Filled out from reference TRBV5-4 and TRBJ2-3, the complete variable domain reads ETGVTQSPTHLIKTRGQQVTLRCSSQSGHNTVSWYQQALGQGPQFIFQYYREEENGRGNFPPRFSGLQFPNYSSELNVNALELDDSALYLCASSLENIDTQYFGPGTRLTVL.

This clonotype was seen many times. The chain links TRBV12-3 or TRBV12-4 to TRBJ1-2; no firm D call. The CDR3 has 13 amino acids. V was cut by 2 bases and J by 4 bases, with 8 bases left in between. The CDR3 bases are TGTGCCAGCAGTTTACGGGGTGGCTATGGCTACACCTTC. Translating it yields CASSLRGGYGYTF.

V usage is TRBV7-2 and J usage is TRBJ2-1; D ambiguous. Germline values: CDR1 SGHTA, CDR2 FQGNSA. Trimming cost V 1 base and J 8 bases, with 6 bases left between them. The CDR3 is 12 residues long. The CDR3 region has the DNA TGTGCCAGCAGCTTAGACGTCGATGAGCAGTTCTTC. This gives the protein CASSLDVDEQFF.

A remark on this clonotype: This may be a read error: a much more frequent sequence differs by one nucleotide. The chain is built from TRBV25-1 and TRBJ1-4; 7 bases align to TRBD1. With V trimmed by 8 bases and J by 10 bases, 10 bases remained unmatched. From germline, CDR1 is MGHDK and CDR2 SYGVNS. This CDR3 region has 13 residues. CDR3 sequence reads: CASARRGQVKLFF. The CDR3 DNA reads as TGTGCCAGCGCCAGGAGGGGGCAGGTAAAACTGTTTTTT. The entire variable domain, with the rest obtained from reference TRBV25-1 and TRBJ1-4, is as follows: EADIYQTPRYLVIGTGKKITLECSQTMGHDKMYWYQQDPGMELHLIHYSYGVNSTEKGDLSSESTVSRIRTEHFPLTLESARPSHTSQYLCASARRGQVKLFFGSGTQLSVL.

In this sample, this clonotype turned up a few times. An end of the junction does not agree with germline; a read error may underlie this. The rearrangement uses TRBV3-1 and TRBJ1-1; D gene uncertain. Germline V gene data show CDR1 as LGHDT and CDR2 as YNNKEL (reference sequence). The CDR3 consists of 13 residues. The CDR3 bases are TGTGCCAGCAGCCAAGAATGGAGTTCTGAAGTTTTCTTT. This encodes CASSQEWSSEVFF.